This TCR beta chain was sequenced in a study of blood T cell repertoires in COVID-19. V lost 5 bases and J lost 8; bases outside the gene matches: 12. From germline, CDR1 is SGHTA and CDR2 FQGTGA. The CDR3 is 15 residues long. Per the authors' pipeline: Reference gene primer amplification in the assay estimated nucleated cell counts. This table comes from immunoSEQ multiplex PCR, and its TCRdb copy is limited to in-frame clones, with some not included. Clone size and V and J calls were adopted from that table, with D and trimming inferred from the DNA. The data contain some 370,000 clones, under 85% of them seen just once; the ten biggest clones take up 5% to 6%. Researchers sorted participants into cohorts using their self-reported clinical history. Donors in Cohort 3 who had recovered were those with two negative PCRs, healthcare professional clearance, or resolution of their symptoms.

This chain joins TRBV7-3 and TRBJ2-1, with 7 bases matching TRBD2. Source material: PBMCs or T cells enriched from blood (not recorded which). The sequence was obtained from a woman between 45 and 60 years old who had recovered from COVID-19. This chain's CDR3 is CASSNGASGSYEQFF. The DNA for the CDR3 is TGTGCCAGCAGCAACGGGGCTAGCGGATCCTATGAGCAGTTCTTC.